The entry below gives a single T cell receptor (beta chain) sequence along with its context. The antigen is unknown. Germline lookup yields CDR1 SGHRS and CDR2 YFSETQ. V was clipped by 1 base and J by 2 bases; unmatched bases: 5. The CDR3 sequence is 16 residues long. The source of the sample is a study of T cells in Graves' hyperthyroidism and ophthalmopathy. Turning to the study itself: Before treatment of any kind, peripheral blood was taken at initial diagnosis. Study findings and constraints: Ophthalmopathy cases were set apart from stable hyperthyroidism by a 13 V-J model. Appearing also in blood were most of the thyroid clonotypes expanded above 0.001.

TCR beta CDR3 regions were amplified from RNA. TCR CDR3 underwent first-round RT-PCR with the HTBI primer set. TCRdb re-called the multiplex PCR reads with MiXCR, one entry per CDR3 protein. The repertoire holds hundreds of thousands of distinct CDR3 sequences, with less than 20% as singletons. The study excluded patients with uncontrolled infection, other autoimmune disease, pregnancy or lactation. J is TRBJ2-1 and V is TRBV5-1, with 8 bases that match TRBD2. This sequence was found in a middle-aged man with Graves' ophthalmopathy. Sequencing was carried out using blood. The CDR3 region is CASSLISGSPYNEQFF. CDR3 DNA sequence: TGCGCCAGCAGCTTGATAAGCGGGAGTCCCTACAATGAGCAGTTCTTC.